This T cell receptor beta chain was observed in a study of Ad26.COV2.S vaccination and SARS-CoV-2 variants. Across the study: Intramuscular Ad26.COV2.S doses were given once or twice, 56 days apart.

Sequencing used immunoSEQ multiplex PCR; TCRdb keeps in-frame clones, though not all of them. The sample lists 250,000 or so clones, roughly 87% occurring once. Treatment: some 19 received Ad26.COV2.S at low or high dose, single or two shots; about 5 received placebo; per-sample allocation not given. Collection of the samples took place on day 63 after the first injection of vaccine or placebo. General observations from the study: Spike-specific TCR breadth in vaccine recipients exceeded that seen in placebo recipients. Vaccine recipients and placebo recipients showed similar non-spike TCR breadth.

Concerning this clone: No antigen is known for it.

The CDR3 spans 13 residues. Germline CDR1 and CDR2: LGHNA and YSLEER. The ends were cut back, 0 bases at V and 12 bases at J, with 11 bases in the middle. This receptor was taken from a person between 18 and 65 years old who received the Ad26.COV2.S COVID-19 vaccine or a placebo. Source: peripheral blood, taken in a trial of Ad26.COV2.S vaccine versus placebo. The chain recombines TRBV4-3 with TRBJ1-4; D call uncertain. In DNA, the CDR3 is TGCGCCAGCAGCCAAGAGGGGAGGAAGGAACTGTTTTTT. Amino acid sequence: CASSQEGRKELFF.